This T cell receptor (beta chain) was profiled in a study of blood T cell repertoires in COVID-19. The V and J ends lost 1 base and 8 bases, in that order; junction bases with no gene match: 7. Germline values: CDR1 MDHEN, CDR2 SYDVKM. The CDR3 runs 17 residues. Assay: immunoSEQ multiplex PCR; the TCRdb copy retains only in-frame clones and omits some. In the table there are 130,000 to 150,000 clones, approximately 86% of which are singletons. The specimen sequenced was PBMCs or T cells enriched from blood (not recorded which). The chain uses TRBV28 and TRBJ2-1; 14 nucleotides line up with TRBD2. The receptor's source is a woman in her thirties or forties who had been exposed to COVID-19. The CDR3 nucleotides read TGTGCCAGCAGTTTATCTTTGGGACTAGCGGGAGTAGATGAGCAGTTCTTC. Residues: CASSLSLGLAGVDEQFF.